This T cell receptor beta chain was retrieved from a study of T cell repertoires in cytomegalovirus infection. Study overall: Researchers turned to recently identified HLA-C-restricted CMV epitopes as well as well-studied HLA-B-restricted ones. Public TCR beta signatures marked donors with CMV infection and the matching HLA. Study results and limitations: HLA-C-restricted CMV clonotypes gave the most frequent clonotype in two of eight donors.

TCRdb reprocessed the reads via MiXCR and lists one record per CDR3 protein. The sample holds approximately 89,000 distinct CDR3 sequences; more than 20% are singletons and the top ten take 50%. There are a few counts of this clonotype. The antigen is not known. The CDR3 extends over 14 amino acids. The V and J ends lost 5 bases and 2 bases respectively, with 13 bases between them. Germline V CDR1 and CDR2: SGHDN, FVKESK. Source: CD8+ T cells from cultured PBMCs, taken from culture after CMV antigen stimulation. This sequence joins TRBV14 and TRBJ2-7, with D tentatively TRBD1 or TRBD2 (5 bases each). This clonotype was obtained from a human donor in good health (CMV status not recorded). Some clones in this sample may be carry-over from other donors' samples. This CDR3 reads CASSDGHGTYEQYF. CDR3 nucleotides: TGTGCCAGCAGCGATGGACACGGGACCTACGAGCAGTACTTC.